The T cell receptor beta chain described here comes from a study of regulatory T cells in long-lasting Graves disease (TCRdb year 2021). A note on the overall study: Persistent Graves' disease was defined as persistently positive TSH receptor autoantibodies together with antithyroid drug treatment for over 5 years. Patients with persistent Graves' disease were compared with patients with newly diagnosed Graves' disease using TCR sequencing and RNA sequencing of peripheral blood. The study took place in China and was registered as a clinical trial. TCR sequencing covered some 13 persistent and some 20 newly diagnosed Graves' disease patients, around 33 samples in total. Persistent Graves' disease patients in the clinical cohort had taken antithyroid drugs for roughly ten years on average.

This clonotype has only a few counts. No antigen is known for it. No base qualities exist here, and no much larger clone lies one base off it. Receptor amplification or capture employed multiplex PCR. The instrument was an Illumina HiSeq 4000. iRepertoire HTBI primers and Arm-PCR amplification of CDR3 regions were used to construct TCR beta libraries. Gel purification was performed on PCR products prior to sequencing. Processing in the source paper ran as follows. Across samples, about 64 TRBV and 15 or so TRBJ segments were identified and used for gene usage analysis of CDR3 amino acid clonotypes. COPE and FqMerger were used to merge filtered high-quality paired reads into contigs. BLAST was used to align contigs to IMGT TRBV, TRBD and TRBJ reference genes, and CDR3 was defined according to IMGT. Highly expanded clones were defined as clonotypes with a frequency above 0.1%. Repertoire diversity was measured by Shannon entropy, and V-J evenness by the Gini coefficient. Clonotypes shared by more than one individual were considered public. Through fastp at Q25 and MiXCR, TCRdb rebuilt clones from the public reads, retaining in-frame beta chains. When rows share a CDR3 protein, they turn into one entry using the most common DNA and genes. V and J calls and clone size were set by TCRdb, not the authors. The sample table shows approximately 400,000 distinct CDR3 sequences, and roughly a quarter are seen once. In total, the top ten clones hold about a quarter of the sample.

Taken with the paper, the label for time point translates to: persistent/refractory GD, antithyroid drugs over 5 years with positive TRAb. For both TCR sequencing and RNA sequencing, RNA was extracted from PBMCs in TRIzol. The diagnosis of Graves' disease followed American Thyroid Association guidelines. The patients came from an endocrinology department in Xi'an, China. From each patient, about 9 milliliters of peripheral blood was collected into an EDTA anticoagulant tube. PBMCs were isolated by Ficoll Paque Plus density gradient separation without further T cell sorting. An Agilent 2100 Bioanalyzer and agarose gel were used to check RNA quality, while a NanoDrop 2000 measured RNA concentration. Study-wide findings and limitations: Preferential use of TRBV28, TRBJ1-2 and TRBJ2-5 was observed in persistent disease, whereas TRBV20-1 and TRBJ2-1 were favored in newly diagnosed disease. Compared with newly diagnosed patients, persistent Graves' disease patients had lower TCR Shannon entropy and fewer highly expanded clones, which suggests clonal expansion. Persistent patients shared more public clonotypes among themselves (fewer than 3,000) than newly diagnosed patients did (nearly 1,000). The authors noted that the small sample size was a limitation that may lower accuracy. Because the primary lesion, thyroid tissue, could not be accessed, the study looked at peripheral blood alone. Sequencing and analysis were restricted to the TCR beta chain.

Sequences MNHNS (CDR1) and SASEGT (CDR2) are obtained from the germline V gene. From its cysteine to its phenylalanine, the CDR3 spans 17 amino acids. This entry keeps only the CDR3 DNA: 51 bases, framed from base 1. For this chain, trimming is 7 bases at the V end and 4 bases at the J end, and the number of junction bases without a gene match is 14. This specimen consisted of peripheral blood mononuclear cells (PBMCs), obtained when the disease was refractory, from a patient treated with antithyroid drugs. This receptor chain uses TRBV6-1 and TRBJ1-2, with 11 bases in between that match TRBD1. The TCR comes from a female donor with Graves disease. The DNA reads TGTGCCAGCACCCCGTCGCTCGGACAGGGGGCGATCTATGGCTACACCTTC. Translated, this gives CASTPSLGQGAIYGYTF.